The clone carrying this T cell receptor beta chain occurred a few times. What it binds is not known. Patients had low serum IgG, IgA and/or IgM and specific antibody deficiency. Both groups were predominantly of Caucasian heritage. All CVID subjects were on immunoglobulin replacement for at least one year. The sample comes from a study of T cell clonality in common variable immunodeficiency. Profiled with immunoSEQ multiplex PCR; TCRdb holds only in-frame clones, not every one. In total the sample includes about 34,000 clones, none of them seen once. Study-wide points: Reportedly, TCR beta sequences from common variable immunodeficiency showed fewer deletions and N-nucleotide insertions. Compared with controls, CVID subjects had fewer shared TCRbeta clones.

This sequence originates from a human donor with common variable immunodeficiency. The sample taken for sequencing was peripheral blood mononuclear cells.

The part of the CDR3 DNA that was read is TGCGCCAGCAGCTTGGCACCCAGGGGGCGCCTAGGAGAGACC. It specifies CASSLAPRGRLGET. The entire CDR3 is CASSLAPRGRLGETQYF. The rearrangement joins TRBV5-1 to TRBJ2-5; 8 positions match TRBD1. The DNA ends 3 residues before the CDR3 does, and the rest of the CDR3 is filled in from the germline J gene. J was trimmed by 4 bases and V by 0 bases; bases with no gene match: 11. This CDR3 spans 17 amino acids. Per the germline V gene, CDR1 is SGHRS and CDR2 is YFSETQ.